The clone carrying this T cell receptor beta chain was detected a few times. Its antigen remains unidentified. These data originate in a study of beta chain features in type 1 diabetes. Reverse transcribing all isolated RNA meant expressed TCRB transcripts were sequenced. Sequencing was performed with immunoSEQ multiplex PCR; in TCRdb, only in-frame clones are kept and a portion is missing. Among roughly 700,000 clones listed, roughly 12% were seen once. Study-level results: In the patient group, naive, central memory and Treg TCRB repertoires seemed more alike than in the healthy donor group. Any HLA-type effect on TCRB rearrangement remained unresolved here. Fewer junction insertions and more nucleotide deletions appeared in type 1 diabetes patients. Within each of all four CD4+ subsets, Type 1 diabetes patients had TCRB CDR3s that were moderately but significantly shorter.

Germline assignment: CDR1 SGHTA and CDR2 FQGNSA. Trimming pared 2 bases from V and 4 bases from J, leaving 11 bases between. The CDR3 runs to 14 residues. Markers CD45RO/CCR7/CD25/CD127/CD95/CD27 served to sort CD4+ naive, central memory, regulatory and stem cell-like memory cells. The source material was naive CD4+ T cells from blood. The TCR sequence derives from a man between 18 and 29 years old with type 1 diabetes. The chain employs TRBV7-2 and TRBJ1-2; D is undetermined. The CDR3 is CASSLTHGTYGYTF. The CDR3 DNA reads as TGTGCCAGCAGCTTAACCCACGGAACCTATGGCTACACCTTC.